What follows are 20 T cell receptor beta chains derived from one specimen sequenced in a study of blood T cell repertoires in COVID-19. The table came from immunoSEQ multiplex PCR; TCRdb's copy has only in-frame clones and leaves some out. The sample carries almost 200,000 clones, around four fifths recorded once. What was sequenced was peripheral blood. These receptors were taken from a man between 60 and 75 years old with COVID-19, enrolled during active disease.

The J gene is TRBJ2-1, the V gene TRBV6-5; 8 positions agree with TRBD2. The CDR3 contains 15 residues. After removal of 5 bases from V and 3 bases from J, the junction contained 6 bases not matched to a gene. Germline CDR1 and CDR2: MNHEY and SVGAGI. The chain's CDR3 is CASSIRTSSYNEQFF. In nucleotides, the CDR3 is TGTGCCAGCAGTATACGGACTAGCAGCTACAATGAGCAGTTCTTC.

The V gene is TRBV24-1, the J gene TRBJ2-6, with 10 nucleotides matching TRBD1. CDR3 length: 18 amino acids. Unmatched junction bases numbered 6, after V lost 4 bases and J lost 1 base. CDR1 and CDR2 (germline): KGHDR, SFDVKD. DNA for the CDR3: TGTGCCACCAGTGAAACCGGGACAGGGGAATCTGGGGCCAACGTCCTGACTTTC. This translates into CATSETGTGESGANVLTF.

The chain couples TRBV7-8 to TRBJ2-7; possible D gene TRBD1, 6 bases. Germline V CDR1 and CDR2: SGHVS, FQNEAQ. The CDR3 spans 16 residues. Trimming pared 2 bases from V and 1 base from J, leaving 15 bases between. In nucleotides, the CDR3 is TGTGCCAGCAGCTTAAGGCAGGGGTCCAATTCCTACGAGCAGTACTTC. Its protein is CASSLRQGSNSYEQYF.

The DNA for the CDR3 is TGTGCCAGCAGTTATGGGGGCGGCTCACCCCTCCACTTT. Translation gives CASSYGGGSPLHF. The genes are TRBV6-5 and TRBJ1-6; the D gene is possibly TRBD1 (6 bases). This CDR3 contains 13 residues. CDR1 and CDR2 (germline): MNHEY, SVGAGI. Trimming cost V 3 bases and J 10 bases, with 10 bases left between them.

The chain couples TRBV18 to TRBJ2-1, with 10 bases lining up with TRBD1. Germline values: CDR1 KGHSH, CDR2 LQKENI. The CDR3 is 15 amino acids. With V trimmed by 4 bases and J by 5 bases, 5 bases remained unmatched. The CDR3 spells CASSRRDRGNNEQFF. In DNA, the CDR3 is TGTGCCAGCTCACGACGGGACAGGGGAAACAATGAGCAGTTCTTC.

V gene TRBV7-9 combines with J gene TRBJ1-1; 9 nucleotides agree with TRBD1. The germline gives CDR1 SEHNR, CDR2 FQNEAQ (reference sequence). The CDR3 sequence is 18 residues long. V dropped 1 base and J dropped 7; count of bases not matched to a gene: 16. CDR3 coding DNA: TGTGCCAGCAGCTTAGGGGGAGGGACAGGGCATTATACAGGTGAAGCTTTCTTT. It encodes CASSLGGGTGHYTGEAFF.

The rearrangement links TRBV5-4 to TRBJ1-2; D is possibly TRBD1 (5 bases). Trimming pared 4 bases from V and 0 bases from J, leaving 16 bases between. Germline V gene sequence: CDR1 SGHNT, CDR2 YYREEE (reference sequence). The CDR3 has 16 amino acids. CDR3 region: CASSRNVREANYGYTF. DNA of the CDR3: TGTGCCAGCAGCAGGAACGTCAGGGAAGCTAACTATGGCTACACCTTC.

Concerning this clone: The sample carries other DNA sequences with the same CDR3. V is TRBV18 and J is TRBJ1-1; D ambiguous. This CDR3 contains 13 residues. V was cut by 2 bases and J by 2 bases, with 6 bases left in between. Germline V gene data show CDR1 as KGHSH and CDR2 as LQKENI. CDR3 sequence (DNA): TGTGCCAGCTCACCAGGGAGAAACACTGAAGCTTTCTTT. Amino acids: CASSPGRNTEAFF.

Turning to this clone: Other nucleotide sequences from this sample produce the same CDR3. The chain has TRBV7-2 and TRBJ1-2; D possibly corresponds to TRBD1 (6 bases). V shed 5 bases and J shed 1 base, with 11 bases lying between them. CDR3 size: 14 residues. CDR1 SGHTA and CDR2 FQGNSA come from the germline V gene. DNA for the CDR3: TGTGCCAGCAGCCGTACAGGGAATAACTATGGCTACACCTTC. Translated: CASSRTGNNYGYTF.

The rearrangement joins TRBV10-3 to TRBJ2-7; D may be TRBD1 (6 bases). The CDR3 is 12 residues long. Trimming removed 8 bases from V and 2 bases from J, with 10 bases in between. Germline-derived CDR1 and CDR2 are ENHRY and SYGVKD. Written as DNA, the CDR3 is TGTGCCATCGGGGGCAACACCTACGAGCAGTACTTC. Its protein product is CAIGGNTYEQYF.

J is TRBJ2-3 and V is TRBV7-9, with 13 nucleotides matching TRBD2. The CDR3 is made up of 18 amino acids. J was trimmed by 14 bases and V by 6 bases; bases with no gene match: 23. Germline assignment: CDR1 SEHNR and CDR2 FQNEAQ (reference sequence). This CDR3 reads CASSTRLGLAGESGNPYF. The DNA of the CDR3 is TGTGCCAGCAGTACCAGACTCGGACTAGCGGGAGAATCGGGGAATCCGTATTTT. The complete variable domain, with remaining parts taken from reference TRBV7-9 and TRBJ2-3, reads DTGVSQNPRHKITKRGQNVTFRCDPISEHNRLYWYRQTLGQGPEFLTYFQNEAQLEKSRLLSDRFSAERPKGSFSTLEIQRTEQGDSAMYLCASSTRLGLAGESGNPYFGPGTRLTVL.

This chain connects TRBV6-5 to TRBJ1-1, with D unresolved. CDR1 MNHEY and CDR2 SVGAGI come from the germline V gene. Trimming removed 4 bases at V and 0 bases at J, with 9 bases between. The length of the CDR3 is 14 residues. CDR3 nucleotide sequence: TGTGCCAGCAGTTTAGTCGGGGTGAACACTGAAGCTTTCTTT. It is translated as CASSLVGVNTEAFF.

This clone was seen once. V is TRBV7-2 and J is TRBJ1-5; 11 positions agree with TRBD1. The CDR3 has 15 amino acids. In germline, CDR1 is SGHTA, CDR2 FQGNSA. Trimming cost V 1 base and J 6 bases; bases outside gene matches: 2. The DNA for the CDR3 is TGTGCCAGCAGCTTAGTAGGGACAGGGGGTCAGCCCCAGCATTTT. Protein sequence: CASSLVGTGGQPQHF. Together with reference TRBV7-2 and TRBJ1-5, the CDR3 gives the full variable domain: GAGVSQSPSNKVTEKGKDVELRCDPISGHTALYWYRQSLGQGLEFLIYFQGNSAPDKSGLPSDRFSAERTGGSVSTLTIQRTQQEDSAVYLCASSLVGTGGQPQHFGDGTRLSIL.

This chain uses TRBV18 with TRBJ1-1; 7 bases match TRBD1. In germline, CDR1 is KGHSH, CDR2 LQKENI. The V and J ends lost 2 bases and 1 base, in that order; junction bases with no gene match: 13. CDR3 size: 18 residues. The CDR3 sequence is CASSPSGGGGRGNTEAFF. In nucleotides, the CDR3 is TGTGCCAGCTCACCATCGGGCGGAGGGGGCAGGGGGAACACTGAAGCTTTCTTT. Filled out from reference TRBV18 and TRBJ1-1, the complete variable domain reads NAGVMQNPRHLVRRRGQEARLRCSPMKGHSHVYWYRQLPEEGLKFMVYLQKENIIDESGMPKERFSAEFPKEGPSILRIQQVVRGDSAAYFCASSPSGGGGRGNTEAFFGQGTRLTVV.

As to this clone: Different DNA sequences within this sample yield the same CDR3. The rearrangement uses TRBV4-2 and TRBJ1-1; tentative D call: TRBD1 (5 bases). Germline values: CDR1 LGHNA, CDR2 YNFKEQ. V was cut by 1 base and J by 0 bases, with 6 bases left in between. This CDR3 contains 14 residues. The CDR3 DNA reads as TGTGCCAGCAGCCAAGGGGGGGTGAACACTGAAGCTTTCTTT. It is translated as CASSQGGVNTEAFF.

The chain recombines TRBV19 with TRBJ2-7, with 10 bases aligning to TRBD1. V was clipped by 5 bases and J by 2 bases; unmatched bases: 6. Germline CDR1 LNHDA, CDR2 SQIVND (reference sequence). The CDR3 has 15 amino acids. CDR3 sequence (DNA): TGTGCCAGTAGTTTGGGACAGGGGTTTCCCTACGAGCAGTACTTC. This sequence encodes CASSLGQGFPYEQYF.

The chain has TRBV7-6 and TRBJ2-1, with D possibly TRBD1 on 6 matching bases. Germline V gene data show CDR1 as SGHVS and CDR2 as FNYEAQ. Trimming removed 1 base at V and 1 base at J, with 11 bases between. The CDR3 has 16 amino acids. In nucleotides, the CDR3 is TGTGCCAGCAGCTTAGGGGACACTACTTCCTACAATGAGCAGTTCTTC. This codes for CASSLGDTTSYNEQFF. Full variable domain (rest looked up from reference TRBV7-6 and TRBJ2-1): GAGVSQSPRYKVTKRGQDVALRCDPISGHVSLYWYRQALGQGPEFLTYFNYEAQQDKSGLPNDRFSAERPEGSISTLTIQRTEQRDSAMYRCASSLGDTTSYNEQFFGPGTRLTVL.

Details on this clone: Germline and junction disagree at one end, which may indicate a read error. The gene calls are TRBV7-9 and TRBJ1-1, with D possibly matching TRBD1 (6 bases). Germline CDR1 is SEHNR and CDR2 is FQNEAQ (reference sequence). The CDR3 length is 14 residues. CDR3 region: CASSPGTPNAEAFF. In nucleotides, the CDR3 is TGTGCCAGCAGCCCCGGGACACCGAACGCTGAAGCTTTCTTT.

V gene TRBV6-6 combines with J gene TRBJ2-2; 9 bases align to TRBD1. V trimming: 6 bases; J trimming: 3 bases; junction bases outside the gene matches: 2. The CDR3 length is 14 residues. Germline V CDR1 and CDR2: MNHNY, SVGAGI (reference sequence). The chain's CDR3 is CASRGQGDTGELFF. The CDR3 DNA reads TGTGCCAGCAGGGGACAGGGAGACACCGGGGAGCTGTTTTTT.

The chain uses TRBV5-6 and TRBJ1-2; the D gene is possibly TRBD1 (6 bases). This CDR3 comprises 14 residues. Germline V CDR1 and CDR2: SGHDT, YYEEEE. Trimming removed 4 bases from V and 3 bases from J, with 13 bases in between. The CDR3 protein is CASSMQGLDYGYTF. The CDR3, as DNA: TGTGCCAGCAGCATGCAGGGGCTGGACTATGGCTACACCTTC. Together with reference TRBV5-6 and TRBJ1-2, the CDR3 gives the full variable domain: DAGVTQSPTHLIKTRGQQVTLRCSPKSGHDTVSWYQQALGQGPQFIFQYYEEEERQRGNFPDRFSGHQFPNYSSELNVNALLLGDSALYLCASSMQGLDYGYTFGSGTRLTVV.